The sequence of this TCR beta chain was determined in a study of Ad26.COV2.S vaccination and SARS-CoV-2 variants. Study overall: Donor got 5x10^10 or 1x10^11 viral particles of Ad26.COV2.S.

Libraries were prepared by immunoSEQ multiplex PCR; TCRdb keeps only in-frame clonotypes and omits some of them. In the table there are roughly 350,000 clones, approximately 90% of which are singletons. Germline V gives CDR1 SGHDN, CDR2 FVKESK. The CDR3 is 13 residues long. V shed 1 base and J shed 7 bases, with 8 bases lying between them. Treatment defined: around 19 received Ad26.COV2.S at low or high dose, single or two shots; 5 received placebo; per-sample allocation not given. Sampling was done on day 63 after the first vaccine or placebo injection. J is TRBJ2-1 and V is TRBV14; D ambiguous. The sample consisted of peripheral blood, taken in a trial of Ad26.COV2.S vaccine versus placebo. The TCR comes from a person between 18 and 59 years old who received the Ad26.COV2.S COVID-19 vaccine or a placebo. The CDR3 bases are TGTGCCAGCAGCCAAGGAAGGTATAATGAGCAGTTCTTC. It translates to CASSQGRYNEQFF.